A selection of T cell receptor beta chains follows, all from one sample in a study of Graves' ophthalmopathy and Graves' hyperthyroidism. TCRdb itself ran the multiplex PCR reads through MiXCR, one entry per CDR3 protein. The sample lists 600,000 to 700,000 distinct CDR3 sequences; roughly 41% were seen once. Sequences were obtained from peripheral blood. All receptors derive from an adult man with Graves' ophthalmopathy. CDR3s include the opening cysteine and the closing phenylalanine or tryptophan. D genes are given only for firm matches. Expanded clones get a size class; other rows say once, few or many, or leave the size out.

CDR3nt,CDR3aa,j_gene,abundance,d_gene,v_gene
TGTGCTGCCACCAGCACTTACAGGGGGCCCAACTATGGCTACACCTTC,CAATSTYRGPNYGYTF,TRBJ1-2,NA,TRBD1,TRBV25-1
TGCAGTGCTAGACTGCCATCCTCCTACGAGCAGTACTTC,CSARLPSSYEQYF,TRBJ2-7,many,NA,TRBV20-1
TGTGCCAGCAGCTTATGGGGCGGGGGGGGAGATACGCAGTATTTT,CASSLWGGGGDTQYF,TRBJ2-3,NA,TRBD2,TRBV7-3
TGTGCCAGCAGTGATGCCGGGACAGACCCGAACACCGGGGAGCTGTTTTTT,CASSDAGTDPNTGELFF,TRBJ2-2,NA,TRBD1,TRBV25-1
TGTGCCACCGGGACTAGCGGGAGTTTTTTCGAGCAGTACTTC,CATGTSGSFFEQYF,TRBJ2-7,many,TRBD2,TRBV10-3
TGCAGTGCTAGATCTCCGGGTGGAGAGACCCAGTACTTC,CSARSPGGETQYF,TRBJ2-5,many,NA,TRBV20-1
TGTGCCAGCAGCCAAGTAGAGGGAAACACCATATATTTT,CASSQVEGNTIYF,TRBJ1-3,NA,NA,TRBV14
TGCAGTGGGGGGAGGACAGGGGTCGAAGAGACCCAGTACTTC,CSGGRTGVEETQYF,TRBJ2-5,NA,TRBD1,TRBV20-1
TGCGCCAGCGGGCCCAGAGGGTCCACTGAAGCTTTCTTT,CASGPRGSTEAFF,TRBJ1-1,many,NA,TRBV10-2
TGCGCCAGCAGCTTGGCGGGGACAGGACGAGAAAAACTGTTTTTT,CASSLAGTGREKLFF,TRBJ1-4,many,TRBD1,TRBV5-1
TGTGCCATCAGTGAAACGGGACTAGCGGGAGCCTACGAGCAGTACTTC,CAISETGLAGAYEQYF,TRBJ2-7,NA,TRBD2,TRBV10-3
TGTGCCAGCAGCCAGGGACAGGGGACTTTGGAGACCCAGTACTTC,CASSQGQGTLETQYF,TRBJ2-5,NA,TRBD1,TRBV7-2
TGTGCCAGCACCCCGGGGGCCTCGGGCACTGAAGCTTTCTTT,CASTPGASGTEAFF,TRBJ1-1,NA,NA,TRBV12-3/TRBV12-4
TGTGCCATCACTCCAACCTTAGGCTACGAGCAGTACTTC,CAITPTLGYEQYF,TRBJ2-7,many,NA,TRBV10-3
TGTGCCAGCCTTTCTCGGAGCAATGAAAAACTGTTTTTT,CASLSRSNEKLFF,TRBJ1-4,once,NA,TRBV25-1
TGTGCCAGCAGCTTAGTCCTTCTGGGGGGCACGGAGACCCAGTACTTC,CASSLVLLGGTETQYF,TRBJ2-5,many,NA,TRBV11-2
TGTGCCAGCGGACCTAGCGGGAGAGTAACCTACGAGCAGTACTTC,CASGPSGRVTYEQYF,TRBJ2-7,NA,TRBD2,TRBV12-3/TRBV12-4
TGCGCCAGCAGCCAAGAGGAGCGACAGAGAGCTTTCTTT,CASSQEERQRAFF,TRBJ1-1,NA,NA,TRBV4-1
TGTGCCAGCACCCCCTCGTTTGGGGGGTCTGAAGCTTTCTTT,CASTPSFGGSEAFF,TRBJ1-1,NA,NA,TRBV10-3
TGTGCCAGCAGCGTTGATTGGGGCACTGAAGCTTTCTTT,CASSVDWGTEAFF,TRBJ1-1,NA,NA,TRBV11-2
TGTGCCAGCAGTCAAACCGGGACAGTAGCAAACACCATATATTTT,CASSQTGTVANTIYF,TRBJ1-3,many,TRBD1,TRBV12-3/TRBV12-4
TGCGCCAGCAGTGAAGCAGGGCGGTACTATGGCTACACCTTC,CASSEAGRYYGYTF,TRBJ1-2,NA,NA,TRBV10-2
TGTGCCAGCAGCTTATCCCACTACGAGCAGTACTTC,CASSLSHYEQYF,TRBJ2-7,many,NA,TRBV7-6
TGTGCCAGCAGCCAAGGGTGGAGATCAGCGGAACCCTACGAGCAGTACTTC,CASSQGWRSAEPYEQYF,TRBJ2-7,NA,NA,TRBV7-2
TGCGCCACCGGACAGGGCGGGAACACTGAAGCTTTCTTT,CATGQGGNTEAFF,TRBJ1-1,NA,TRBD1,TRBV25-1
TGTGCCATCAGTGAGACAACAGGGTCACCCCTCCACTTT,CAISETTGSPLHF,TRBJ1-6,many,NA,TRBV10-3
TGTGCCAGCAGCGAACAGGGGGCCTCACGCCAAGAGACCCAGTACTTC,CASSEQGASRQETQYF,TRBJ2-5,NA,TRBD1,TRBV9
TGTGCCAGCAGTGCCACGGGCGGGCTGTACACCGGGGAGCTGTTTTTT,CASSATGGLYTGELFF,TRBJ2-2,NA,NA,TRBV6-6
TGCAGCGCCAGCAGCGAGGCGGGAGTATGGGAGACCCAGTACTTC,CSASSEAGVWETQYF,TRBJ2-5,NA,TRBD2,TRBV29-1
TGCGCCAGCAGCTCCCCCCCGGTGGGGAACACTGAAGCTTTCTTT,CASSSPPVGNTEAFF,TRBJ1-1,many,NA,TRBV5-1
TGCAGCGCTTCCAACAGGGGGCCGAGCTACGAGCAGTACTTC,CSASNRGPSYEQYF,TRBJ2-7,many,TRBD1,TRBV29-1
TGTGCCAGTAGTATGGCAGGGTCGTGGAACGAGCAGTACTTC,CASSMAGSWNEQYF,TRBJ2-7,many,NA,TRBV19
TGTGCCAGCTCATCTAAAGGGGGGTGGGACGACACTGAAGCTTTCTTT,CASSSKGGWDDTEAFF,TRBJ1-1,NA,NA,TRBV13
TGCGCCAGCAGCCAAGTGCCCGGGACAGGGAACACTGAAGCTTTCTTT,CASSQVPGTGNTEAFF,TRBJ1-1,NA,TRBD1,TRBV4-3
TGCAGCGTTGAGTTCCTGGGAAACACCATATATTTT,CSVEFLGNTIYF,TRBJ1-3,NA,NA,TRBV29-1
TGTGCCATCAGTGGCGGGGGGGCCGGCTACGAGCAGTACTTC,CAISGGGAGYEQYF,TRBJ2-7,many,TRBD2,TRBV10-3
TGCAGTGCTAGAAAAACAGGGCGCCCTAGCAATCAGCCCCAGCATTTT,CSARKTGRPSNQPQHF,TRBJ1-5,few,NA,TRBV20-1
TGCGCCAGCAGCTTGGGTCTAGCGGGTCGGGCCCGTTACGAGCAGTACTTC,CASSLGLAGRARYEQYF,TRBJ2-7,NA,TRBD2,TRBV5-1
TGCAGCGCTGAAGCAGGAGGGGGAGCTAACTATGGCTACACCTTC,CSAEAGGGANYGYTF,TRBJ1-2,NA,NA,TRBV29-1
TGTGCCAGTGGGAATGGGGTCGGCGGAAACACCATATATTTT,CASGNGVGGNTIYF,TRBJ1-3,NA,NA,TRBV25-1
TGTGCCGGAGGGACAGGGGTGGCCGTTCTTTCTGGAAACACCATATATTTT,CAGGTGVAVLSGNTIYF,TRBJ1-3,NA,TRBD1,TRBV10-3
TGTGCCAGCAGCCCCAGCGGGGGGCGAGGCTATGGCTACACCTTC,CASSPSGGRGYGYTF,TRBJ1-2,few,NA,TRBV11-3
TGCAGTGCTGGCCCGGGACAGGGAATTCAGCCCCAGCATTTT,CSAGPGQGIQPQHF,TRBJ1-5,NA,TRBD1,TRBV20-1
TGTGCCAGCAGTTACGGGACAGGGAATGGCTACACCTTC,CASSYGTGNGYTF,TRBJ1-2,many,TRBD1,TRBV10-3
TGCAGTGCTAGAGACCCCGGCGGGGCCTACGAGCAGTACTTC,CSARDPGGAYEQYF,TRBJ2-7,many,NA,TRBV20-1